This TCR beta chain derives from a study of blood T cell repertoires in COVID-19. Study in general: The United States, Italy and Spain supplied acute and convalescent COVID-19 samples. The cDNA or gDNA used as material had been derived from T cells, B-cell-depleted T cells, or PBMCs.

There are 19 residues in the CDR3. Germline values: CDR1 LGHDT, CDR2 YNNKEL (reference sequence). The ends were cut back, 1 base at V and 0 bases at J, with 19 bases in the middle. Per the authors' pipeline: Amplifying reference gene primers gave estimates of nucleated cell counts. Profiling relied on immunoSEQ multiplex PCR, and the TCRdb table lists in-frame clones only, not all of them. V, J and clone size are taken as reported in that table, and D and trimming were inferred from the DNA itself. The sample holds about 260,000 clones, about 90% seen once. The TCR sequence derives from a woman aged 40 to 50 who had recovered from COVID-19. Input material: peripheral blood. The J gene is TRBJ2-1, the V gene TRBV3-1 (or the pseudogene TRBV3-2), with D possibly being TRBD2 (6 bases). This CDR3 is CASSQGTPGSWVSYNEQFF. CDR3 DNA: TGTGCCAGCAGCCAAGGTACCCCCGGGAGCTGGGTCTCCTACAATGAGCAGTTCTTC.